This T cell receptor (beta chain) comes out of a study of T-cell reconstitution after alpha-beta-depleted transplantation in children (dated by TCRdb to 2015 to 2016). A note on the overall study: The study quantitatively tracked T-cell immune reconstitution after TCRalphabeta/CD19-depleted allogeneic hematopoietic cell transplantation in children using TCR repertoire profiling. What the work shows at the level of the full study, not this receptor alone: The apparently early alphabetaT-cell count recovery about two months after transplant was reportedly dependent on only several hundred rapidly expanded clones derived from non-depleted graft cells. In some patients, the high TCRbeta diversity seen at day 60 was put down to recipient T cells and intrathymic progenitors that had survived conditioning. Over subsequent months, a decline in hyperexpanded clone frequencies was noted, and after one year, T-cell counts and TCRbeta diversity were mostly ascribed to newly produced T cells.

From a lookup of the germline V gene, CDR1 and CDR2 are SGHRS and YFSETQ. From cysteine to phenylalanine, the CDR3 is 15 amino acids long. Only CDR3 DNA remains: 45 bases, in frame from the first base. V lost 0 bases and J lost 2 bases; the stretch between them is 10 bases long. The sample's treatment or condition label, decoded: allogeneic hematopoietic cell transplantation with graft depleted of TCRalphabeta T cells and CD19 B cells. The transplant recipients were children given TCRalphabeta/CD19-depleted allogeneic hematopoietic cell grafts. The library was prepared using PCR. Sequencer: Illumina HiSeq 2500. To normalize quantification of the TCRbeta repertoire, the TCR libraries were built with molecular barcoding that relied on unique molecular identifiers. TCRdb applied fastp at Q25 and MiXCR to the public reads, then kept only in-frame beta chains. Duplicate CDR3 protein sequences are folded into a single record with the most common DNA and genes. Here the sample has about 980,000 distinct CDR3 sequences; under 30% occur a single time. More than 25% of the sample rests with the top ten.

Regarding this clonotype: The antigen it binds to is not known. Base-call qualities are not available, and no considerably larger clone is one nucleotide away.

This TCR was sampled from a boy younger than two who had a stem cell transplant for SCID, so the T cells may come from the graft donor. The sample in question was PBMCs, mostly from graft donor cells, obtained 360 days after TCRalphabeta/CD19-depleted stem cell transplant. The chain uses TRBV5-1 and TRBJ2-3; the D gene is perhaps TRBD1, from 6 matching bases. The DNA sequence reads TGCGCCAGCAGCTTGGTGAGGGGGTTCACAGATACGCAGTATTTT. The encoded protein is CASSLVRGFTDTQYF.